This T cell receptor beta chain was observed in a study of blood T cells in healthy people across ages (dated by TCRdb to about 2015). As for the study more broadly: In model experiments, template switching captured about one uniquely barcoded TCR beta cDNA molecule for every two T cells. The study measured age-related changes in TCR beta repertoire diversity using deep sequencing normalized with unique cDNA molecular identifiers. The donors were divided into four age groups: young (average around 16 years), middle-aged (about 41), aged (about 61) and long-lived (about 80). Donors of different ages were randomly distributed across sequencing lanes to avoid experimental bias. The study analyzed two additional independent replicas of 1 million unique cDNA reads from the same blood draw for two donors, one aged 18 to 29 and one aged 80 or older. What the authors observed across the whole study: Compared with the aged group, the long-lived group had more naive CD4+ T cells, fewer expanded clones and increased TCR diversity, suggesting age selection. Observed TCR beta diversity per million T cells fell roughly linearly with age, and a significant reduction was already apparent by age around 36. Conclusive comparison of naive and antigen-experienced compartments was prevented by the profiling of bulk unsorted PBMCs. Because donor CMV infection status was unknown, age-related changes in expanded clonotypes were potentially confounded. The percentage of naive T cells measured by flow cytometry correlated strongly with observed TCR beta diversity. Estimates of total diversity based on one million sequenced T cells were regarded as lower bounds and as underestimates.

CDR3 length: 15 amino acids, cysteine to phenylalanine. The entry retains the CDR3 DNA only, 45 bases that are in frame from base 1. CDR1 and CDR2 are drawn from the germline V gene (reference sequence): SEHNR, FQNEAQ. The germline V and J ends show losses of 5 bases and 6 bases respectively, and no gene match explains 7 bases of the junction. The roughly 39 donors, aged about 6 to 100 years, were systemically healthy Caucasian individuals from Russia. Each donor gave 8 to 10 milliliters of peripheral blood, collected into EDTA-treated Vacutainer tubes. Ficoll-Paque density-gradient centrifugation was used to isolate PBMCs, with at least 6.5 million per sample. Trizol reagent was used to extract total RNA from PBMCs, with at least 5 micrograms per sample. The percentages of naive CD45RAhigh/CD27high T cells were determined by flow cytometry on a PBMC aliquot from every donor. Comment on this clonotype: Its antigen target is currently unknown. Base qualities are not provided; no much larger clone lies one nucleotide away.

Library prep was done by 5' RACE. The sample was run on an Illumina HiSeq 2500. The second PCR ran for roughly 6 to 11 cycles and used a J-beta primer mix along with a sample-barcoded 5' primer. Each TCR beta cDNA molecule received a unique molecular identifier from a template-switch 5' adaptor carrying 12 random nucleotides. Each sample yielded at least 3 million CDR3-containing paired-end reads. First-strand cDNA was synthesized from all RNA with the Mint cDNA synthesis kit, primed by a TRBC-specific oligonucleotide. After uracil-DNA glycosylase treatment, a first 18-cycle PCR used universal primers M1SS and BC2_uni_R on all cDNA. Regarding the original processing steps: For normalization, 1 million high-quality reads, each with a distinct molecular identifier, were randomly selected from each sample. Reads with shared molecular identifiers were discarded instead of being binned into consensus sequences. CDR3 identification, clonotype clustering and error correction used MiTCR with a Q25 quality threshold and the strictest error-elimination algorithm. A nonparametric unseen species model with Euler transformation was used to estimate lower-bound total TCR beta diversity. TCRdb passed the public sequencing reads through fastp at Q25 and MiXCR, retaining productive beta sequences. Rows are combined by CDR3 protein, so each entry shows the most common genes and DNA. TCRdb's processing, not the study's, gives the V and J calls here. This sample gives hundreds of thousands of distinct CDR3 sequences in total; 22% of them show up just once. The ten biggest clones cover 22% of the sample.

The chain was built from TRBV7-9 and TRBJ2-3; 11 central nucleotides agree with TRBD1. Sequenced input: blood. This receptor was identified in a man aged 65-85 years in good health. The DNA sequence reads TGTGCCAGCAGCCACGGACAGGGGGCCGTGGATACGCAGTATTTT. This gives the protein CASSHGQGAVDTQYF.